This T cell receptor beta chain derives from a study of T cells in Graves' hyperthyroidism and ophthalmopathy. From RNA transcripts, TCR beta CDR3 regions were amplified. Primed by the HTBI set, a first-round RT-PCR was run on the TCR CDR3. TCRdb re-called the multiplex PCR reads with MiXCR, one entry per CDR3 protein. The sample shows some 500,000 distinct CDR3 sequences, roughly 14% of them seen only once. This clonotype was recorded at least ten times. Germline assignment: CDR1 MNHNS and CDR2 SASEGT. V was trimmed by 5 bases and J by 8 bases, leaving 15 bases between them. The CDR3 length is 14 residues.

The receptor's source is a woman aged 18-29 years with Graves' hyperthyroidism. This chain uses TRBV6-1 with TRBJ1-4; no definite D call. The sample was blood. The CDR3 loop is CASSSNLQREKLFF. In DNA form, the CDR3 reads TGTGCCAGCAGTTCCAACCTGCAGAGAGAAAAACTGTTTTTT.